This T cell receptor beta chain was retrieved from a study of blood T cell repertoires in COVID-19. V dropped 5 bases and J dropped 5; count of bases not matched to a gene: 10. CDR1 is SGHTA and CDR2 is FQGNSA in the germline V gene. This CDR3 has 16 residues. Only in-frame clones appear in the TCRdb table, and some are missing; sequencing was by immunoSEQ multiplex PCR. Of 300,000 to 400,000 clones in the sample, about 90% were seen once. The sequence was obtained from a woman in her late teens or twenties who had recovered from COVID-19. This chain joins TRBV7-2 and TRBJ1-1; TRBD1 aligns across 11 bases. Sequencing was done on a sample of peripheral blood. The CDR3 bases are TGTGCCAGCAGCGAGGACAGGGGGCGCCTTAGAACTGAAGCTTTCTTT. Its translation is CASSEDRGRLRTEAFF.